This TCR beta chain was sequenced for a study of cytomegalovirus exposure and HLA in healthy donors. A remark on this clone: Its antigen is still unknown.

Study observations and caveats: Overall, approximately 150 TCR beta chains were annotated as cytomegalovirus-associated.

Some clones are missing from TCRdb's copy, which holds only in-frame ones; the method was immunoSEQ multiplex PCR. The data show hundreds of thousands of clones, around 86% seen once. Deletions cut 3 bases from V and 4 bases from J, with 13 bases between. Germline V gene data show CDR1 as SGDLS and CDR2 as YYNGEE. The CDR3 length is 15 residues. The donors were part of the validation cohort, which consisted of approximately 110 subjects and was separate from the first cohort of 666 subjects. The receptor comes from a woman aged 18-29 years in good health and CMV-seropositive. The chain employs TRBV9 and TRBJ2-2, with a tentative D call TRBD1 (5 bases). The source material was PBMCs. The CDR3 DNA sequence: TGTGCCAGCAGCGACAGACAGAGTATCACCGGGGAGCTGTTTTTT. This encodes CASSDRQSITGELFF.